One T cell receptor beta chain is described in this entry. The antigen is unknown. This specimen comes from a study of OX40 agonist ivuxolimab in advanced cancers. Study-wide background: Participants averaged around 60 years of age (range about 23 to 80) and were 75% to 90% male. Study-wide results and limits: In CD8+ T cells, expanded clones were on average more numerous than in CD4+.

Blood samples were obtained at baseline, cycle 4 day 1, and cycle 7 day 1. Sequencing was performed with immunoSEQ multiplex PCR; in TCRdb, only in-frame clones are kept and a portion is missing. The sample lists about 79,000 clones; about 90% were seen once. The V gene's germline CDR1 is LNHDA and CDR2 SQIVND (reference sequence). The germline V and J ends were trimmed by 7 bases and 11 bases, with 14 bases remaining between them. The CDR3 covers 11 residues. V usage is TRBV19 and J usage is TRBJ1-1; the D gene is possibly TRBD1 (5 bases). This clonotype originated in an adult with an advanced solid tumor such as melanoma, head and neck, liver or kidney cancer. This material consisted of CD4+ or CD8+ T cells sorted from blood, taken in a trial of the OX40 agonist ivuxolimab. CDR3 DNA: TGTGCCAGTACGGGGGGTACTTCGGCTTTCTTT. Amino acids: CASTGGTSAFF.